These T cell receptor beta chains were read from a single sample in a study of shared clonotypes between healthy human individuals. Assay: immunoSEQ multiplex PCR; the TCRdb copy retains only in-frame clones and omits some. Among over 95,000 clones listed, over 40% were seen once. Sequencing input: PBMCs. Receptors were obtained from a woman aged 40 to 50 in good health. Some clones in this sample may be carry-over from other donors' samples. Each CDR3 is given with its conserved first and last residue.

V,J,CDR3
TRBV7-8,TRBJ1-4,CASSHQENEKLLF
TRBV30,TRBJ2-7,CAWDTGLAYEQYF
TRBV18,TRBJ2-7,CASSATAGAAYEQYF
TRBV28,TRBJ1-4,CASSFWGGTGSEKLFF
TRBV5-1,TRBJ2-7,CASSLGPGTAYEQYF
TRBV9,TRBJ1-2,CASSPQHRNYGYTF
TRBV7-8,TRBJ2-7,CASSQGGPRDEQYF
TRBV5-1,TRBJ1-1,CASSSETEAFF
TRBV4-2,NA,CASSQEGDVSYEQYF
TRBV28,TRBJ1-5,CASSPDRGKQPQHF
TRBV7-9,TRBJ2-5,CASSLVESQETQYF
TRBV29-1,TRBJ2-7,CSVEVDQNAYEQYF
TRBV4-2,TRBJ2-7,CASSPHPTTSGIEQYF
TRBV27,TRBJ1-2,CASSFGGPSGYTF
TRBV30,TRBJ2-3,CASTFGGRTDTQYF
TRBV27,TRBJ2-1,CASSFRGNEQFF
TRBV5-4,TRBJ1-5,CASSSEGNQPQHF
TRBV7-6,TRBJ2-7,CASSLEGWAYEQYF